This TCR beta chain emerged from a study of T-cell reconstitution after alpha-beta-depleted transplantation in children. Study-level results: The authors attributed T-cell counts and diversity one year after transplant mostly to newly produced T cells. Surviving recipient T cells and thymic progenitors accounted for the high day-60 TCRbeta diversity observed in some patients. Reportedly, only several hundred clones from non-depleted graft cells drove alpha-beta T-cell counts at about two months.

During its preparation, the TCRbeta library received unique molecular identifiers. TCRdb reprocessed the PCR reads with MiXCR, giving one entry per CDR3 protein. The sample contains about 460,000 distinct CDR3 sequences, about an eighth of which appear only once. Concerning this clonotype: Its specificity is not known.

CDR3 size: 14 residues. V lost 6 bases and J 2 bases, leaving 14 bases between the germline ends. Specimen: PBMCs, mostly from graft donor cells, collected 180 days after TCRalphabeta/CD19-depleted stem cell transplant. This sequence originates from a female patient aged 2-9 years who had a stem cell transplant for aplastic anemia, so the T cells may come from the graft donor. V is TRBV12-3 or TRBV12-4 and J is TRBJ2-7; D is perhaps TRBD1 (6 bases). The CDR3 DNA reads TGTGCCAGCAGAGACAGGCATCACCCCTACGAGCAGTACTTC. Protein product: CASRDRHHPYEQYF.